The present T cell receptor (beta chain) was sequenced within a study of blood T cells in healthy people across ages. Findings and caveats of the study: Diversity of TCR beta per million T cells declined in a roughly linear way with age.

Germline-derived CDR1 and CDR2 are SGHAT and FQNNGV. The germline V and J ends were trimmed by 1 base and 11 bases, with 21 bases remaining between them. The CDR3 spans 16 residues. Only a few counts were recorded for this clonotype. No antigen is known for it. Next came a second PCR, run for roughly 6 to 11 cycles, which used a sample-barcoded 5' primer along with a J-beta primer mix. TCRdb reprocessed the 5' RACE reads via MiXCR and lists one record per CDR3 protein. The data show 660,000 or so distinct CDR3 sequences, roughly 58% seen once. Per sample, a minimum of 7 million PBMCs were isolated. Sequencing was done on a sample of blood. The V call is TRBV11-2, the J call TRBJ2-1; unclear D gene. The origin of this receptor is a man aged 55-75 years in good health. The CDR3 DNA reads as TGTGCCAGCAGCTTAGCTCTTGCTGAGGTGTTGGTTAAGCAGTTCTTC. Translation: CASSLALAEVLVKQFF.